The clone carrying this T cell receptor (beta chain) was seen a handful of times. Its matching antigen is unknown. This specimen belongs to a study of OX40 agonist ivuxolimab in advanced cancers. Study-wide background: The dose-escalation group included hepatocellular carcinoma, melanoma, renal cell carcinoma and head and neck cancer. Previous treatment with anti-PD-1, anti-PD-L1 or anti-CTLA-4 therapy was allowed; over 35% had received some.

Whole-study results and caveats: Clonal expansion was among the lowest in partial responders at 0.1-3.0 mg/kg, especially CD8+. There were, on average, more expanded clones in CD8+ T cells than in CD4+.

Here immunoSEQ multiplex PCR was the method, and the copy in TCRdb shows in-frame clones only, minus some. The table records roughly 52,000 clones, 80% to 90% of them present only once. V dropped 5 bases and J dropped 0 bases, with 7 bases sitting between them. The CDR3 covers 13 residues. Germline CDR1 and CDR2: KGHSH and LQKENI. The clonotype originates from an adult with an advanced solid tumor such as melanoma, head and neck, liver or kidney cancer. V gene TRBV18 combines with J gene TRBJ1-1; D unresolved. Sample: CD4+ or CD8+ T cells sorted from blood, taken in a trial of the OX40 agonist ivuxolimab. The CDR3 here is CASSSGLNTEAFF. The CDR3 nucleotides are TGTGCCAGCTCAAGCGGTTTGAACACTGAAGCTTTCTTT.